One and the same sample provided the 4 T cell receptor beta chains below, sequenced in a study of identical twins. MiXCR, applied by TCRdb to the 5' RACE reads, yields one record per CDR3 protein. The repertoire holds some 630,000 distinct CDR3 sequences, with just over 7% as singletons. The same specimen was also included in a second study, on yellow fever vaccine responses in identical twins.

The sample taken for sequencing was PBMCs. The receptors stem from a woman younger than 30 in good health.

The table lists this clonotype with a few counts. The V call is TRBV4-1, the J call TRBJ2-1, with D possibly being TRBD2 (6 bases). Trimming removed 1 base from V and 7 bases from J, with 23 bases in between. The CDR3 is made up of 18 amino acids. Germline V gene data show CDR1 as MGHRA and CDR2 as YSYEKL. CDR3 amino acids: CASSQVPGRTLKGNEQFF. Here the CDR3 DNA reads TGCGCCAGCAGCCAAGTCCCCGGGAGAACCCTTAAGGGGAATGAGCAGTTCTTC.

At least ten counts were recorded for this clonotype. J is TRBJ1-6 and V is TRBV3-1, with unresolved D. V was trimmed by 1 base and J by 9 bases, leaving 7 bases between them. The CDR3 is 13 amino acids. Germline CDR1 is LGHDT and CDR2 is YNNKEL (reference sequence). The CDR3 coding sequence is TGTGCCAGCAGCCAAGGTTTGCGTTCACCCCTCCACTTT. Translated, it gives CASSQGLRSPLHF.

The V and J genes are TRBV5-1 and TRBJ1-4; TRBD1 matches at 9 bases. V gave up 5 bases and J gave up 2 bases; unmatched junction bases: 10. Germline CDR1 is SGHRS and CDR2 is YFSETQ. The CDR3 runs 17 residues. The CDR3 sequence is CASRRRGTGKTNEKLFF. As DNA, the CDR3 is TGCGCCAGCAGAAGGAGGGGGACAGGGAAGACTAATGAAAAACTGTTTTTT.

This clonotype was recorded a few times. The DNA for the CDR3 is TGTGCCAGCAGAGAGTCGCCAACCTACGAGCAGTACGTC. Protein sequence: CASRESPTYEQYV. The genes are TRBV2 and TRBJ2-7, with D hard to call. The V end was cut by 6 bases, the J end by 2 bases, with 11 bases between. This CDR3 contains 13 residues. Germline assignment: CDR1 SNHLY and CDR2 FYNNEI.